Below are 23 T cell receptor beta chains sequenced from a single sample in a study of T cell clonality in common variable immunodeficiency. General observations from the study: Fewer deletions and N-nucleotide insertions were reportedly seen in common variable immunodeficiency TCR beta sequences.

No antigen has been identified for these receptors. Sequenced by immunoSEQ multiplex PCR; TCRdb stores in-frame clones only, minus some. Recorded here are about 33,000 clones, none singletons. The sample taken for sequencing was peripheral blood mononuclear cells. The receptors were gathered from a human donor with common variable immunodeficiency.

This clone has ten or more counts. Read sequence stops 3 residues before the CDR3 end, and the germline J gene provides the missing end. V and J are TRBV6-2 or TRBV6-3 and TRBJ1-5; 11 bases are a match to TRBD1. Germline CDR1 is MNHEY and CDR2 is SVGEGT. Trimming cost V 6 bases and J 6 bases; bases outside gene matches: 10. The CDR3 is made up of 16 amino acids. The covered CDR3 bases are TGTGCCAGCAGACCACCAGGACAGGGGGCAATTCAGCCC. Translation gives CASRPPGQGAIQP. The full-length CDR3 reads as CASRPPGQGAIQPQHF.

CDR3 sequence: CASSLERGAYNEQFF. The CDR3 bases that were read are TGCGCCAGCAGCTTGGAGCGGGGGGCTTACAATGAG. The chain links TRBV5-1 to TRBJ2-1; TRBD2 aligns across 9 bases. The read terminates 3 residues ahead of where the CDR3 ends, so the germline J gene completes it. Germline CDR1 SGHRS, CDR2 YFSETQ. V lost 0 bases to trimming and J lost 4 bases; unmatched junction nucleotides: 2. This CDR3 contains 15 residues.

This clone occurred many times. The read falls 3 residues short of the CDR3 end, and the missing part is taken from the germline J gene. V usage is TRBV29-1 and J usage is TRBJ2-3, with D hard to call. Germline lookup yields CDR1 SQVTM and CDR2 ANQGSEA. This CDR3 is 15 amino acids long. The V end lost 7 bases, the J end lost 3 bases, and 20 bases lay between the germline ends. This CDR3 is CSAPSVLGPTDTQYF. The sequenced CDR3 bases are TGCAGCGCCCCATCAGTGTTAGGGCCTACAGATACG.

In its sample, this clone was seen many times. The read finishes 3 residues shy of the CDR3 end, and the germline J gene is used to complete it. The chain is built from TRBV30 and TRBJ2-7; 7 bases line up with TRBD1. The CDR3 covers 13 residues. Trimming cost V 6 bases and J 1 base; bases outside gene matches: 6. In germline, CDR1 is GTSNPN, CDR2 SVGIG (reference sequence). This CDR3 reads CACLGQPSYEQYF. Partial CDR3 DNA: TGTGCCTGCCTGGGACAGCCATCCTACGAG.

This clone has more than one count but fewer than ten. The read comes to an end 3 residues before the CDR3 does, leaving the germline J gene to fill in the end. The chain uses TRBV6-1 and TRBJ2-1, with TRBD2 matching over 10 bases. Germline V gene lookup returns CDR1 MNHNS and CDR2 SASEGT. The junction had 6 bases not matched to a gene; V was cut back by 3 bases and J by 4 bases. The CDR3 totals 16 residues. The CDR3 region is CASSDVAGGLYNEQFF. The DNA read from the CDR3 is TGTGCCAGCAGTGATGTAGCGGGGGGCCTATACAATGAG.

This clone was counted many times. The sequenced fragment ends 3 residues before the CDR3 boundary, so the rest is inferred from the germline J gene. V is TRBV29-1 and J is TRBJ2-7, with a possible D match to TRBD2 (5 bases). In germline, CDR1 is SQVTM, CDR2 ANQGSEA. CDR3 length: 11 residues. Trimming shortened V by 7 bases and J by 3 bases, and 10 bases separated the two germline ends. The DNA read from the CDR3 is TGCAGCGCTAACCGGGGCTACGAG. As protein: CSANRGYE. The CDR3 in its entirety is CSANRGYEQYF.

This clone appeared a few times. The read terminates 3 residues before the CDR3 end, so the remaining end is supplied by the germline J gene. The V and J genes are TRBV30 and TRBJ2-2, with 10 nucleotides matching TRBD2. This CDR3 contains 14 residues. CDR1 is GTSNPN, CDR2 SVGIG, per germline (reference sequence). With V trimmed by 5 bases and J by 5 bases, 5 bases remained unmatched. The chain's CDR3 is CAWGPGLATGELFF. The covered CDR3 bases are TGTGCCTGGGGCCCGGGACTAGCGACCGGGGAG.

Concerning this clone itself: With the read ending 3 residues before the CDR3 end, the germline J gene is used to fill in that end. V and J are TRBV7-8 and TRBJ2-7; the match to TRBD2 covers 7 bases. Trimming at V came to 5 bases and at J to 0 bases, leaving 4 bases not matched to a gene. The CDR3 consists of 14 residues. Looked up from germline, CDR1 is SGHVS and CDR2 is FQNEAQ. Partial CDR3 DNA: TGTGCCAGCAGCCCCCGGGACTACTCCTACGAG. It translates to CASSPRDYSYE. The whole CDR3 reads CASSPRDYSYEQYF.

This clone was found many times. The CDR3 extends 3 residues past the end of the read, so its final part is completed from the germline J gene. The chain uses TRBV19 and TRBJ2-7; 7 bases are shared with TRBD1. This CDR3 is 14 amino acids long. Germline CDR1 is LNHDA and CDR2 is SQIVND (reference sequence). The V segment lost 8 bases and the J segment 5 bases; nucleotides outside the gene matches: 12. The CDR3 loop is CASALRDRADEQYF. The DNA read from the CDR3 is TGTGCCAGTGCTCTCCGCGACAGGGCAGACGAG. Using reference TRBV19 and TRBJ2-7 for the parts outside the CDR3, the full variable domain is DGGITQSPKYLFRKEGQNVTLSCEQNLNHDAMYWYRQDPGQGLRLIYYSQIVNDFQKGDIAEGYSVSREKKESFPLTVTSAQKNPTAFYLCASALRDRADEQYFGPGTRLTVT.

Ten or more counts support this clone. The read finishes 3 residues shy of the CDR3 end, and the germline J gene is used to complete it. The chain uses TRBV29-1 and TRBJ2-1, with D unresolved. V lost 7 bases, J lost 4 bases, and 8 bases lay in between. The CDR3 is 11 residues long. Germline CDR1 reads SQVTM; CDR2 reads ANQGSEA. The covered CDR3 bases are TGCAGCGCTCAAGCATACAATGAG. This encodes CSAQAYNE. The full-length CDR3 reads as CSAQAYNEQFF.

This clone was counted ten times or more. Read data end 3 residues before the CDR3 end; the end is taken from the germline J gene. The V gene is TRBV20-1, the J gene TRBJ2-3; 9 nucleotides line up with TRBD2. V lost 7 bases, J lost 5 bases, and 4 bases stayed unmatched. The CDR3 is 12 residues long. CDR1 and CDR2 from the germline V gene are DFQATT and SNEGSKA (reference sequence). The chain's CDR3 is CSVAGEVDTQYF. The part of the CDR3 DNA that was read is TGCAGTGTAGCGGGGGAGGTAGATACG.

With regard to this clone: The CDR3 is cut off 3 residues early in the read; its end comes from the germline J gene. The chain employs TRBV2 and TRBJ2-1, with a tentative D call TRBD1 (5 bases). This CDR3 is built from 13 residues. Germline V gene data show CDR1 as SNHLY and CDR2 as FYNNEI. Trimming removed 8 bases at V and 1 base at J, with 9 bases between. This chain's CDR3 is CASQDTSYNEQFF. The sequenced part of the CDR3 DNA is TGTGCCAGCCAGGACACTTCCTACAATGAG.

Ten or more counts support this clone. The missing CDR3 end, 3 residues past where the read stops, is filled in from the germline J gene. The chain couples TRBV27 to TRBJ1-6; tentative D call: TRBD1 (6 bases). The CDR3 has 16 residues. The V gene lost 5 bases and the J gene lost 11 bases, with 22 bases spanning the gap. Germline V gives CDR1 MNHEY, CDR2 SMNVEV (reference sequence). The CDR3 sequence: CASSPTQGIGGAPLHF. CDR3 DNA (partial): TGTGCCAGCAGTCCTACCCAGGGGATCGGGGGGGCACCC.

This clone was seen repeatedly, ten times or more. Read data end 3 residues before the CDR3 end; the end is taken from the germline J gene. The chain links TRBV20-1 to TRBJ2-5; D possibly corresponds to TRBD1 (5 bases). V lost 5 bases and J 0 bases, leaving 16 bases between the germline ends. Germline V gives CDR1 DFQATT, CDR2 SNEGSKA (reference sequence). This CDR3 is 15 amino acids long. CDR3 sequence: CSAGGDNRYQETQYF. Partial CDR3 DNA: TGCAGTGCTGGCGGAGACAACAGGTACCAAGAGACC.

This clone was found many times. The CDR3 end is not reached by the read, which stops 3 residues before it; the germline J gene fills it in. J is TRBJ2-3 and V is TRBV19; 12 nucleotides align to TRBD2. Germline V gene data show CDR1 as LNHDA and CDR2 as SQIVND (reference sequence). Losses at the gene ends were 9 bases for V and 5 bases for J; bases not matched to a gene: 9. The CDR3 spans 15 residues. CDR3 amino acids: CASSGLAGGQDTQYF. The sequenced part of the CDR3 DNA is TGTGCCAGCAGCGGCCTAGCGGGGGGGCAAGATACG.

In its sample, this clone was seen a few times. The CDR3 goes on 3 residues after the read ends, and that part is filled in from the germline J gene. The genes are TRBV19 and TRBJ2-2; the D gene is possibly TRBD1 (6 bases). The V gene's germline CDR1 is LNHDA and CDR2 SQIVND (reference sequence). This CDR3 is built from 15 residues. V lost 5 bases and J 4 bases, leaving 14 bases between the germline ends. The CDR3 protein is CASSPTRGGTGELFF. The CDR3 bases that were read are TGTGCCAGTAGTCCGACCAGGGGTGGCACCGGGGAG.

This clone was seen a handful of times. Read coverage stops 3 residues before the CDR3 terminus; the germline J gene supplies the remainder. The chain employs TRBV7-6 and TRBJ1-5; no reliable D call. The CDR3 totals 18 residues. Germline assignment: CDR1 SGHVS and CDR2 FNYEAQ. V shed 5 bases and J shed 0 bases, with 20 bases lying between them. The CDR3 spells CASSPLDLRSDSNQPQHF. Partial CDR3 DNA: TGTGCCAGCAGCCCGTTGGACTTACGATCTGATAGCAATCAGCCC.

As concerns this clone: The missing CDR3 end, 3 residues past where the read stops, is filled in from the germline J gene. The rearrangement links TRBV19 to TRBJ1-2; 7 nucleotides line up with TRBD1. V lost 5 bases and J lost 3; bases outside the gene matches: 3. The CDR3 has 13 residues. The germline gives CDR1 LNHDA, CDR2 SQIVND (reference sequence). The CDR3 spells CASSDTGDYGYTF. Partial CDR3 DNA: TGTGCCAGTAGTGATACAGGGGACTATGGC.

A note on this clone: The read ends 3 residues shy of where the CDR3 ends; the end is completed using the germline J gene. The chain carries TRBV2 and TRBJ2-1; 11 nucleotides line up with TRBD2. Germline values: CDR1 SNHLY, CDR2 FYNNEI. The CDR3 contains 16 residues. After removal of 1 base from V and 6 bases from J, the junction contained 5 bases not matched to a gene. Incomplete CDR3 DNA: TGTGCCAGCAGTGAAGACTCTAGCGGGGGGCCCAATGAG. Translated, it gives CASSEDSSGGPNE. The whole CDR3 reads CASSEDSSGGPNEQFF.

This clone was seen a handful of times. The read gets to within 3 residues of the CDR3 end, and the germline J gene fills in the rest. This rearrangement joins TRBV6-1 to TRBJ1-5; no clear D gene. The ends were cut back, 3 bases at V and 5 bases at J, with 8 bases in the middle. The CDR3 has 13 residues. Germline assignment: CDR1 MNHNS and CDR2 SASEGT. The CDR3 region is CASSENGDQPQHF. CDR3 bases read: TGTGCCAGCAGTGAGAACGGGGATCAGCCC.

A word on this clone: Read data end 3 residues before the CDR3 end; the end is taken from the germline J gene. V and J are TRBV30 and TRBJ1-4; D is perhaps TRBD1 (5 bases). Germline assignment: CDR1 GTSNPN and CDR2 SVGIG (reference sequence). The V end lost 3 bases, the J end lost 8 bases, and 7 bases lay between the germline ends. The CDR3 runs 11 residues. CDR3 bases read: TGTGCCTGGAGCGGGGGGGAAAAA. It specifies CAWSGGEK. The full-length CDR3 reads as CAWSGGEKLFF.

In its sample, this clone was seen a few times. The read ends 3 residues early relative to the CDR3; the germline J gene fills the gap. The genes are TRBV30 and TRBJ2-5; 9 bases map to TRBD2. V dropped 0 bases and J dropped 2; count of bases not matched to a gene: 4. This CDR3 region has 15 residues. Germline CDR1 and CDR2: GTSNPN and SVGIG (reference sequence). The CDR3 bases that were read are TGTGCCTGGAGTGTGGCGGGGGGGCAGCAAGAGACC. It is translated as CAWSVAGGQQET. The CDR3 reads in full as CAWSVAGGQQETQYF.

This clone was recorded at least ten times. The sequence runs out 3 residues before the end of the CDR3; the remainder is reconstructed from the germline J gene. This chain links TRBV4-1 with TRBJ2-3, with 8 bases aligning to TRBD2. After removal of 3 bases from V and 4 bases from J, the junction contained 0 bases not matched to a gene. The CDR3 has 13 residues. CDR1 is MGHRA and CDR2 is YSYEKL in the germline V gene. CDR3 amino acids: CASSHGGADTQYF. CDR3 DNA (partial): TGCGCCAGCAGCCACGGGGGGGCAGATACG.